Sequencing of this T cell receptor beta chain was carried out in a study of T cell responses to AZD1222 COVID-19 vaccine. Study outcomes and limitations: Baseline seropositivity characterized only six AZD1222 recipients. Close to half of all spike-specific TCRs reportedly target regions of the variants that are unmutated.

V was pared by 3 bases and J by 5 bases, with 7 bases of the junction left unmatched. Germline-derived CDR1 and CDR2 are LGHNA and YNFKEQ. CDR3 size: 16 residues. Libraries were prepared by immunoSEQ multiplex PCR; TCRdb keeps only in-frame clonotypes and omits some of them. The sample has roughly 97,000 clones, approximately 89% seen once. This clone came up many times. Its antigen is still unknown. This chain connects TRBV4-2 to TRBJ2-3, with TRBD2 matching 11 bases. The sample was peripheral blood, taken 28 days after the second dose of the MenACWY control vaccine. The clonotype originates from an adult who received the MenACWY meningococcal vaccine as a control. The CDR3 here is CASSHLSGGARDTQYF. The DNA of the CDR3 is TGTGCCAGCAGCCATCTTAGCGGGGGGGCAAGAGATACGCAGTATTTT.